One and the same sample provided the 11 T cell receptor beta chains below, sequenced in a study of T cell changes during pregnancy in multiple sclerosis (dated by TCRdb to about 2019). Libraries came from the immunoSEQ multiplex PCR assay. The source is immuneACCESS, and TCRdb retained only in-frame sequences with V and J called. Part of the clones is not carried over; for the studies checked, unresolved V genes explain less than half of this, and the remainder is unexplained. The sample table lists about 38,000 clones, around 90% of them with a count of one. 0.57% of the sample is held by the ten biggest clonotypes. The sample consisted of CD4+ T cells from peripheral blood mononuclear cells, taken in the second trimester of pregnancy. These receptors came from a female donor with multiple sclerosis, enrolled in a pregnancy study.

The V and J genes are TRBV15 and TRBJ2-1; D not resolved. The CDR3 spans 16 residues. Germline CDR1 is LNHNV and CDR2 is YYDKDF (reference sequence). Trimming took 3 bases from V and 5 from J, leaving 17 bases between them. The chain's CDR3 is CATSSTSLSANNEQFF. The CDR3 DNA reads TGTGCCACCAGCAGTACGAGCTTGTCCGCAAACAATGAGCAGTTCTTC.

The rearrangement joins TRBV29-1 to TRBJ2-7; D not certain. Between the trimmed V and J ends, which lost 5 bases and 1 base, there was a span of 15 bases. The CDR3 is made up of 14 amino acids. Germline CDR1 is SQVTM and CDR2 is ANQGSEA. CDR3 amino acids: CSVIIRLDSYEQYF. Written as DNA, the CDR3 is TGCAGCGTTATCATCCGACTCGATTCCTACGAGCAGTACTTC.

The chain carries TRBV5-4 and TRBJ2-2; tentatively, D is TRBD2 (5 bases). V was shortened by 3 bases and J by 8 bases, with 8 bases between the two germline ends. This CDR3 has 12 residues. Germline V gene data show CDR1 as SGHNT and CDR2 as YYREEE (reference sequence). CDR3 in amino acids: CASSSERGELFF. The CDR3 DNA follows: TGTGCCAGCAGCTCTGAGCGGGGGGAGCTGTTTTTT.

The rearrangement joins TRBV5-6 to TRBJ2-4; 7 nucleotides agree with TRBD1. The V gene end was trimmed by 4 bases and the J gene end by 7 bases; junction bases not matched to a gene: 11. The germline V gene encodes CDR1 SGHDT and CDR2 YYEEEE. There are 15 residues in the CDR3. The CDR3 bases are TGTGCCAGCAGCCCTATACCGGGACAGCGGAACATTCAGTACTTC. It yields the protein CASSPIPGQRNIQYF.

The DNA for the CDR3 is TGTGCCTGGAGCTACAGGGGGAACTCTGGAAACACCATATATTTT. It specifies CAWSYRGNSGNTIYF. The V call is TRBV30, the J call TRBJ1-3; the match to TRBD1 covers 8 bases. This CDR3 contains 15 residues. V shed 3 bases and J 0 bases; nucleotides not matched to a gene: 4. Germline V gene lookup returns CDR1 GTSNPN and CDR2 SVGIG (reference sequence). The variable domain in full, with the rest retrieved from reference TRBV30 and TRBJ1-3, is SQTIHQWPATLVQPVGSPLSLECTVEGTSNPNLYWYRQAAGRGLQLLFYSVGIGQISSEVPQNLSASRPQDRQFILSSKKLLLSDSGFYLCAWSYRGNSGNTIYFGEGSWLTVV.

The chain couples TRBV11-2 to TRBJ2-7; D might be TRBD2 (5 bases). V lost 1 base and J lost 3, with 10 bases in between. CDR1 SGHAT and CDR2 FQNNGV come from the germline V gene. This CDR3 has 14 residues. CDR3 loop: CASSLVLAVYEQYF. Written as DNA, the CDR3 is TGTGCCAGCAGCTTAGTTCTAGCTGTCTACGAGCAGTACTTC.

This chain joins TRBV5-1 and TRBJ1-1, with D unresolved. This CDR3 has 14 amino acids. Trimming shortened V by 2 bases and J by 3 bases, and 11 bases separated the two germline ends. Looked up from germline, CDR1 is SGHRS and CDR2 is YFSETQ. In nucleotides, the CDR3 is TGCGCCAGCAGCTTCGGAGAGAGTCACACTGAAGCTTTCTTT. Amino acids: CASSFGESHTEAFF.

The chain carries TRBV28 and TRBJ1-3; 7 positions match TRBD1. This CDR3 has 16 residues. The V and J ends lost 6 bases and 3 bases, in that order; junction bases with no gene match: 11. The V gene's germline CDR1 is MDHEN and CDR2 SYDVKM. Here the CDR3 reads CASSLDRVAFGNTIYF. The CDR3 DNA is TGTGCCAGCAGCCTTGACAGGGTGGCTTTTGGAAACACCATATATTTT. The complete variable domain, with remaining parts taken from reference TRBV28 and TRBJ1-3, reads DVKVTQSSRYLVKRTGEKVFLECVQDMDHENMFWYRQDPGLGLRLIYFSYDVKMKEKGDIPEGYSVSREKKERFSLILESASTNQTSMYLCASSLDRVAFGNTIYFGEGSWLTVV.

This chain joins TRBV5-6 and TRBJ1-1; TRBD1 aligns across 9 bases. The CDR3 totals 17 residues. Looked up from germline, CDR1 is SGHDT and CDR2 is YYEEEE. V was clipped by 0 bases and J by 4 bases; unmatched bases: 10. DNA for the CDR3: TGTGCCAGCAGCTTGGCGGGTTTGGGGACAGGGACCACTGAAGCTTTCTTT. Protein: CASSLAGLGTGTTEAFF.

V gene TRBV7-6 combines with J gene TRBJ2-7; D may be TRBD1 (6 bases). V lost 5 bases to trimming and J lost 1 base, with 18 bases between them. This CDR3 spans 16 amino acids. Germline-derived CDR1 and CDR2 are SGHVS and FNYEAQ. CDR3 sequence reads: CASSPRVGTSSYEQYF. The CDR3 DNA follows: TGTGCCAGCAGCCCTCGGGTCGGGACATCTTCCTACGAGCAGTACTTC.

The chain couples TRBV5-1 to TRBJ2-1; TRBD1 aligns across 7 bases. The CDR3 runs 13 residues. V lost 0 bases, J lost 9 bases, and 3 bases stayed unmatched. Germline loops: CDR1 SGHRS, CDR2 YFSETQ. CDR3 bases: TGCGCCAGCAGCTTGGCGGGACAGCCTGAGCAGTTCTTC. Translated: CASSLAGQPEQFF.